This T cell receptor beta chain was found in a study of blood T cell repertoires in COVID-19. Study information: The samples span acute and convalescent COVID-19 from the United States, Italy and Spain.

Clones were read by immunoSEQ multiplex PCR, and TCRdb kept only the in-frame ones, dropping some. The data contain hundreds of thousands of clones, 90% of them singletons. This TCR was recovered from a man aged 55 to 70 who had recovered from COVID-19. Sequencing input: PBMCs or T cells enriched from blood (not recorded which).

CDR3 DNA sequence: TGTGCCAGTAGTATTGCCCCGGGACAGGGTGTTCAGCAGTTCTTC. The encoded protein is CASSIAPGQGVQQFF. The J gene is TRBJ2-1, the V gene TRBV19, with 9 bases fitting TRBD1. The CDR3 sequence is 15 residues long. V was clipped by 3 bases and J by 11 bases; unmatched bases: 11. CDR1 is LNHDA, CDR2 SQIVND, per germline (reference sequence).